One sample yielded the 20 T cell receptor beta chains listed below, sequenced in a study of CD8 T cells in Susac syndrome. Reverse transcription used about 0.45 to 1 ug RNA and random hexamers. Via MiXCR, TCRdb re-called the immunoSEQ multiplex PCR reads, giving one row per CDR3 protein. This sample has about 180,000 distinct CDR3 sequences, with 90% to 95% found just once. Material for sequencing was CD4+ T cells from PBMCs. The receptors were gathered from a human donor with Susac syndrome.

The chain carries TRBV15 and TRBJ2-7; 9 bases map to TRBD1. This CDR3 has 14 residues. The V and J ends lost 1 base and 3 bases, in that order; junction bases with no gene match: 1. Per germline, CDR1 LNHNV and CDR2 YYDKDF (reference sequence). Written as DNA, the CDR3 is TGTGCCACCAGCAGAGCGGGACAGGGCTACGAGCAGTACTTC. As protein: CATSRAGQGYEQYF.

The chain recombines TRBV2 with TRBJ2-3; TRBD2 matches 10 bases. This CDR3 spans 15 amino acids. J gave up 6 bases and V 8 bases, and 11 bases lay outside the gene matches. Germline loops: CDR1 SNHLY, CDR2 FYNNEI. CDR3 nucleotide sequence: TGTGCCAGCCCTAGCGGGGGTCGAGGCGCGGATACGCAGTATTTT. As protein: CASPSGGRGADTQYF.

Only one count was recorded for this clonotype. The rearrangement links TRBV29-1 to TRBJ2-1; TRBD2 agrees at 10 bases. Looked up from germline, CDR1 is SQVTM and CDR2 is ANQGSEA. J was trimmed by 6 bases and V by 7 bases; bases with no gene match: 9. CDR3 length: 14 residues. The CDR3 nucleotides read TGCAGCGCCGCCAAGCGGGGGGGTCTCAATGAGCAGTTCTTC. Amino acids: CSAAKRGGLNEQFF.

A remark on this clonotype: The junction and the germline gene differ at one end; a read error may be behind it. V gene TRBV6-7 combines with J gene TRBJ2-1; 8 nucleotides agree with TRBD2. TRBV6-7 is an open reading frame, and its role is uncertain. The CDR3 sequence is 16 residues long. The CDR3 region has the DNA TGTGCCAGCACTTACTTAGCGGGGACCTCCTACAATGAGCAGTTCTTC. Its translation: CASTYLAGTSYNEQFF.

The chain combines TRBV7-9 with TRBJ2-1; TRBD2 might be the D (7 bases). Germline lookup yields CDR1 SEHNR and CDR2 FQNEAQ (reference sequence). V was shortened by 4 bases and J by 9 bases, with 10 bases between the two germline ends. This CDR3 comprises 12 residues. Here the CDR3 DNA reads TGTGCCAGCAGCTGGGGGGGCGGTGAGCAGTTCTTC. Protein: CASSWGGGEQFF.

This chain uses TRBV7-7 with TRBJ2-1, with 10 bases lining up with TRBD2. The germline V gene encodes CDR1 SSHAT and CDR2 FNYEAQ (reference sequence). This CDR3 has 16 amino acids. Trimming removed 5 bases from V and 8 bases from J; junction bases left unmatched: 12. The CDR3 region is CASSPGIAGGLDEQFF. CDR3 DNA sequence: TGTGCCAGCAGCCCCGGGATAGCGGGGGGCCTCGATGAGCAGTTCTTC.

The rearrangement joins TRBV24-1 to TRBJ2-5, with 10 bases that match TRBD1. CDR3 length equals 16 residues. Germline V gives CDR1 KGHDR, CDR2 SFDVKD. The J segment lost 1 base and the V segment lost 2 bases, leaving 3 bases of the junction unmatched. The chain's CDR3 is CATSDSRTGGQETQYF. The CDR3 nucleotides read TGTGCCACCAGTGATTCCCGGACAGGGGGCCAAGAGACCCAGTACTTC.

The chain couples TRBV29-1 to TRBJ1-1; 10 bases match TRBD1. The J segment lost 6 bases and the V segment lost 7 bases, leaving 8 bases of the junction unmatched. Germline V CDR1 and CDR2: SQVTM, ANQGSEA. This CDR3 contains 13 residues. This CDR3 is CSGNRDRGAEAFF. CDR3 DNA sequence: TGCAGCGGGAACCGGGACAGGGGCGCTGAAGCTTTCTTT. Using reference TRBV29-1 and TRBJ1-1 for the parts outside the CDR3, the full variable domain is SAVISQKPSRDICQRGTSLTIQCQVDSQVTMMFWYRQQPGQSLTLIATANQGSEATYESGFVIDKFPISRPNLTFSTLTVSNMSPEDSSIYLCSGNRDRGAEAFFGQGTRLTVV.

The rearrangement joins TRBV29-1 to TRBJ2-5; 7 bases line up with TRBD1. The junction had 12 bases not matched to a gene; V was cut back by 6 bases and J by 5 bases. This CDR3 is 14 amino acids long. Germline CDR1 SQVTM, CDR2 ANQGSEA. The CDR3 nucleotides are TGCAGCGTAATCGGACGACAGGGTGGGGAGACCCAGTACTTC. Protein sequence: CSVIGRQGGETQYF.

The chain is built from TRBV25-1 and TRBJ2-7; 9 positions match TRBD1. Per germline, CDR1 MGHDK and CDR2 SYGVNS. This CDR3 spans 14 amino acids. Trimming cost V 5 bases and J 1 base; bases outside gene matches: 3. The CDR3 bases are TGTGCCAGCAGTAAGGGACAGGGATCCTACGAGCAGTACTTC. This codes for CASSKGQGSYEQYF.

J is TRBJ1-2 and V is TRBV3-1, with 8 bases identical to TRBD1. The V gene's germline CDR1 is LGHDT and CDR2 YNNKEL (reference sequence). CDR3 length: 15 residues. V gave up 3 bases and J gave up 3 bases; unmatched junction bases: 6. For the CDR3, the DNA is TGTGCCAGCAGCCATCGACAGGGGCTCTACTATGGCTACACCTTC. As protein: CASSHRQGLYYGYTF. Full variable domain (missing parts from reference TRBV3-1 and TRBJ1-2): DTAVSQTPKYLVTQMGNDKSIKCEQNLGHDTMYWYKQDSKKFLKIMFSYNNKELIINETVPNRFSPKSPDKAHLNLHINSLELGDSAVYFCASSHRQGLYYGYTFGSGTRLTVV.

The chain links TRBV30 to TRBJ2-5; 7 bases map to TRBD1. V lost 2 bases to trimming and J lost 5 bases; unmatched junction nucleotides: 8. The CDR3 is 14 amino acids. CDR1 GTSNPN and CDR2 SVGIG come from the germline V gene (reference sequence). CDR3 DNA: TGTGCCTGGAGTCAAGGGGGCAAAGGGGAGACCCAGTACTTC. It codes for CAWSQGGKGETQYF.

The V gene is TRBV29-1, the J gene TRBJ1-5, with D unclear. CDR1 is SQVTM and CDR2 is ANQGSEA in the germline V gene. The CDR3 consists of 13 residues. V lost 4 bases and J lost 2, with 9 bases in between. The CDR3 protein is CSVAQPGNQPQHF. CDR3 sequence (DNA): TGCAGCGTTGCTCAGCCTGGCAATCAGCCCCAGCATTTT.

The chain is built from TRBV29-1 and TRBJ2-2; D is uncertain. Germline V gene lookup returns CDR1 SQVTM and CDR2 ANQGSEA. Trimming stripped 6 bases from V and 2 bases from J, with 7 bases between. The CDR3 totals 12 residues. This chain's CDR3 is CSVGLNTGELFF. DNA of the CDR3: TGCAGCGTGGGCCTAAACACCGGGGAGCTGTTTTTT.

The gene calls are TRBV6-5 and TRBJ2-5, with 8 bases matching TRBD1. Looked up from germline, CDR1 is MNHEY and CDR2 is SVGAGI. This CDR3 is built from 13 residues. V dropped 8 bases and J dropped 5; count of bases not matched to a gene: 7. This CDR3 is CASRTGYEETQYF. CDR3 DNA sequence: TGTGCCAGCCGGACAGGGTATGAGGAGACCCAGTACTTC.

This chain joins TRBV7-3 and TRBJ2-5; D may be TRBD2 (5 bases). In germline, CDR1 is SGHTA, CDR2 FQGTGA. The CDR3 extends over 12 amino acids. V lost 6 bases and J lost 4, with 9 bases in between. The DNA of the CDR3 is TGTGCCAGCAGTAGTGGAGGAGAGACCCAGTACTTC. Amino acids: CASSSGGETQYF.

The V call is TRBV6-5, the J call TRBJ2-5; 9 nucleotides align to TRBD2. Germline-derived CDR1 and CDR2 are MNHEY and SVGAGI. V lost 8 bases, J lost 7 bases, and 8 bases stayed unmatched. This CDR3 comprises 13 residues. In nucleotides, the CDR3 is TGTGCCAGCCGAAAGGGACTAGCATGGACCCAGTACTTC. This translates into CASRKGLAWTQYF.

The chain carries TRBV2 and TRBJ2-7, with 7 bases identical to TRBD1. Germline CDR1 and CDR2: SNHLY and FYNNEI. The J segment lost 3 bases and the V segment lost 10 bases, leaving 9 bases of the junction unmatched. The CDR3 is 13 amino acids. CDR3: CAIRPGQIYEQYF. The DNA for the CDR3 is TGTGCCATCCGACCGGGACAGATCTACGAGCAGTACTTC.

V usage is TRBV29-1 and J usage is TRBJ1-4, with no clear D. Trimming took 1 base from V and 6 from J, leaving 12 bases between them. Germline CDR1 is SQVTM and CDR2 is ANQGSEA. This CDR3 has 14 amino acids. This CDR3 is CSVEGSGNDEKLFF. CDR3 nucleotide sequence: TGCAGCGTTGAAGGGTCGGGGAATGATGAAAAACTGTTTTTT.

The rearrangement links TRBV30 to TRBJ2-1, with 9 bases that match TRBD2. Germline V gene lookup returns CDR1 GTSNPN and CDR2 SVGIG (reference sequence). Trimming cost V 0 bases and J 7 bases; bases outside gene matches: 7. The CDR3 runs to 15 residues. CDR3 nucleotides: TGTGCCTGGAGTGTAGGGCTAGCGGGGATGAATGAGCAGTTCTTC. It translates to CAWSVGLAGMNEQFF.